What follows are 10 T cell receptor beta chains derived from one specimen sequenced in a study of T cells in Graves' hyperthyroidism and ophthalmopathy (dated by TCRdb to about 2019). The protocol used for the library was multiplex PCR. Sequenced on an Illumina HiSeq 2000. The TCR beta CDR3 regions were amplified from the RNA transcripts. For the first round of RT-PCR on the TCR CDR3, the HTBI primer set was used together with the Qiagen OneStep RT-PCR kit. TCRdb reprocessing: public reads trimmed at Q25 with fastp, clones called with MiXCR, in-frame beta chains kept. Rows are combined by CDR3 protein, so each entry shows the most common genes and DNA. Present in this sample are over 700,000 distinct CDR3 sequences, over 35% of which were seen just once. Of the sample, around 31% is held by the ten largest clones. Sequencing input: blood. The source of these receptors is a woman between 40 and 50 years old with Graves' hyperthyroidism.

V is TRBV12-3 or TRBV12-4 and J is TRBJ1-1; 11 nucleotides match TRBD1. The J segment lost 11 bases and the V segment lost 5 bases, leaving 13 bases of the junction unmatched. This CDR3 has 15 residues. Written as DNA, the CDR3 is TGTGCCAGCAGTACTGGACAGGGGGCAGTTGTAGGTGCTTTCTTT. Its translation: CASSTGQGAVVGAFF.

The CDR3 DNA reads TGTGCCAGCAGTCCAAGAGCGGGAGGGTACTACGAGCAGTACTTC. Translated, it gives CASSPRAGGYYEQYF. The rearrangement uses TRBV3-1 and TRBJ2-7; 10 positions agree with TRBD2. The CDR3 runs 15 residues. Germline V gene sequence: CDR1 LGHDT, CDR2 YNNKEL (reference sequence). J was trimmed by 3 bases and V by 6 bases; bases with no gene match: 8.

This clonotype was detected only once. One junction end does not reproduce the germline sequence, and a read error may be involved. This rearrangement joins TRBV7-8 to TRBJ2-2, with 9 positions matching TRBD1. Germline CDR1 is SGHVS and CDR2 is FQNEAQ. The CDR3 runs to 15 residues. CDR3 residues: CAGSWDRVITGELFF. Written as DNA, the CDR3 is TGTGCCGGCAGCTGGGACAGGGTCATCACCGGGGAGCTGTTTTTT.

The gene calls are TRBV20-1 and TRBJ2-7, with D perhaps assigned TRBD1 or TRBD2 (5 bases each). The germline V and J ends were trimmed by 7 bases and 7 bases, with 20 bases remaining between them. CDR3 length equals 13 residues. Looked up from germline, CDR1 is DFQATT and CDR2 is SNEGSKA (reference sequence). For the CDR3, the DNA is TGCAGTGGCATAGGGGATGGGGGTTGGGAGCAGTACTTC. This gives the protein CSGIGDGGWEQYF.

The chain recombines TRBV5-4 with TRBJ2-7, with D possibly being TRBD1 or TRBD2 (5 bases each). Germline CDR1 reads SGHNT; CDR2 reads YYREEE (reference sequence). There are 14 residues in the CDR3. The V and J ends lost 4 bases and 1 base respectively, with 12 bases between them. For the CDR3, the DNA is TGTGCCAGCAGCCACCGGGACGGGTCCTACGAGCAGTACTTC. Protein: CASSHRDGSYEQYF.

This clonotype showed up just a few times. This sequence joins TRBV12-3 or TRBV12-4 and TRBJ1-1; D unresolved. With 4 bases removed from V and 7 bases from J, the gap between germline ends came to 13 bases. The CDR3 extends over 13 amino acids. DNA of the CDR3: TGTGCCAGCAGTTCCTCGGGATTTGTTGAAGCTTTCTTT. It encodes CASSSSGFVEAFF.

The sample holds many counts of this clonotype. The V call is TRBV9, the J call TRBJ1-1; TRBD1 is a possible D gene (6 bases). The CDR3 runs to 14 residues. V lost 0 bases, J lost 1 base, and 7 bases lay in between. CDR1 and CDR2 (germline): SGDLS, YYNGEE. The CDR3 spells CASSVEGGNTEAFF. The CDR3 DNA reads TGTGCCAGCAGCGTAGAGGGGGGGAACACTGAAGCTTTCTTT.

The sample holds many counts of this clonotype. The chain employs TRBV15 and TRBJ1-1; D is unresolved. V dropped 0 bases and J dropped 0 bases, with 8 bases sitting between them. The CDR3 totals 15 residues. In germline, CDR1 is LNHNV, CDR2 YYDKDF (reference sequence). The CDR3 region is CATSRDLGVNTEAFF. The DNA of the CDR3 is TGTGCCACCAGCAGAGATCTAGGAGTGAACACTGAAGCTTTCTTT. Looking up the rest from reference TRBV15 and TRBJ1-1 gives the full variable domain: DAMVIQNPRYQVTQFGKPVTLSCSQTLNHNVMYWYQQKSSQAPKLLFHYYDKDFNNEADTPDNFQSRRPNTSFCFLDIRSPGLGDTAMYLCATSRDLGVNTEAFFGQGTRLTVV.

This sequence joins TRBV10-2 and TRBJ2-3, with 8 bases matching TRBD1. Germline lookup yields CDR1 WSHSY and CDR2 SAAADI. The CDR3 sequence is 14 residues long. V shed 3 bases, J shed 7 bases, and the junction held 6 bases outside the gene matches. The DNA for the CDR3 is TGCGCCAGCAGTGACGGACAGGGTACGAATACGCAGTATTTT. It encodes CASSDGQGTNTQYF.

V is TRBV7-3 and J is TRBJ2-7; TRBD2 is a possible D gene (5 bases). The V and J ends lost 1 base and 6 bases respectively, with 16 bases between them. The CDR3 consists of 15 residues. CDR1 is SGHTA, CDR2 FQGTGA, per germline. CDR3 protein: CASSLIGSTAGEQYF. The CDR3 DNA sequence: TGTGCCAGCAGCTTAATAGGATCCACCGCGGGCGAGCAGTACTTC.